The 5 T cell receptor beta chains below all came from one sample that was sequenced in a study of T cells in Graves' hyperthyroidism and ophthalmopathy. Amplification yielded TCR beta CDR3 regions, with RNA transcripts as the source. In the first-round RT-PCR of the TCR CDR3, the HTBI primer set was used. MiXCR was run by TCRdb on the multiplex PCR reads, yielding one entry per CDR3 protein. The table records 400,000 to 450,000 distinct CDR3 sequences, around 15% of them present only once. Input material: blood. All receptors derive from a man between 18 and 29 years old with Graves' ophthalmopathy.

In its sample, this clonotype was seen many times. This chain connects TRBV20-1 to TRBJ1-1, with D uncertain. The CDR3 has 13 residues. CDR1 and CDR2 from the germline V gene are DFQATT and SNEGSKA (reference sequence). The V and J ends lost 1 base and 0 bases respectively, with 6 bases between them. In DNA, the CDR3 is TGCAGTGCTAGAGGGGCCTTGAACACTGAAGCTTTCTTT. It yields the protein CSARGALNTEAFF.

This clonotype was seen many times. The genes are TRBV20-1 and TRBJ1-2, with a tentative D call TRBD1 (5 bases). Germline assignment: CDR1 DFQATT and CDR2 SNEGSKA (reference sequence). This CDR3 has 12 residues. V was clipped by 1 base and J by 6 bases, with 9 bases between them. CDR3 sequence: CSARGQLDGYTF. The CDR3 DNA is TGCAGTGCTAGAGGACAGCTCGATGGCTACACCTTC.

This clonotype appeared a few times. The chain uses TRBV29-1 and TRBJ2-1, with 10 bases matching TRBD2. The germline V gene encodes CDR1 SQVTM and CDR2 ANQGSEA. CDR3 size: 14 residues. The V gene end was trimmed by 2 bases and the J gene end by 12 bases; junction bases not matched to a gene: 10. CDR3 in amino acids: CSVERAGGPGRQFF. The CDR3 DNA reads as TGCAGCGTTGAAAGAGCGGGAGGGCCCGGGCGGCAGTTCTTC.

The chain has TRBV11-1 and TRBJ1-3; D perhaps matches TRBD1 (6 bases). The V end lost 3 bases, the J end lost 0 bases, and 15 bases lay between the germline ends. The germline CDR1 and CDR2 sequences are SGHAT and FQDESV (reference sequence). The CDR3 is made up of 17 amino acids. CDR3 in amino acids: CASSFFDQGYSGNTIYF. In DNA, the CDR3 is TGTGCCAGCAGCTTTTTTGACCAGGGGTACTCTGGAAACACCATATATTTT.

This clonotype was seen ten or more times. This sequence joins TRBV6-1 and TRBJ2-7; 8 nucleotides agree with TRBD1. Germline V CDR1 and CDR2: MNHNS, SASEGT. J lost 4 bases, V lost 8 bases, and 13 bases had no gene match. The CDR3 length is 15 residues. CDR3 in amino acids: CASHRGQGVGYEQYF. The DNA for the CDR3 is TGTGCCAGCCACCGAGGACAGGGAGTTGGGTACGAGCAGTACTTC.